A selection of T cell receptor beta chains follows, all from one sample in a study of cytomegalovirus exposure and HLA in healthy donors. Profiled with immunoSEQ multiplex PCR; TCRdb holds only in-frame clones, not every one. The sample features under 200,000 clones, with around 0.8% in its top ten. Sequencing input: PBMCs. Every receptor here comes from a woman aged 18-30 years in good health and CMV-seropositive. The CDR3 runs from the conserved cysteine through the conserved F or W. A D gene is named only where the DNA matches it firmly.

d_call	v_call	j_call	cdr3_length	cdr3_nt	cdr3_aa
TRBD2	TRBV6-4	TRBJ2-3	16	TGTGCCAGCAGTGAATCCAGCGGGGGAGGGACAGATACGCAGTATTTT	CASSESSGGGTDTQYF
NA	TRBV4-1	TRBJ2-3	16	TGCGCCAGCAGCCAGGAGTGGGCGGGATACACAGATACGCAGTATTTT	CASSQEWAGYTDTQYF
TRBD1	TRBV10-2	TRBJ2-2	14	TGCGCCGCGTCGACAGGGGTGAACACCGGGGAGCTGTTTTTT	CAASTGVNTGELFF
NA	TRBV4-1	TRBJ1-5	14	TGCGCCAGCAGCCAGACCAGGGGTAATCAGCCCCAGCATTTT	CASSQTRGNQPQHF
TRBD1	TRBV15	TRBJ2-5	15	TGTGCCACCAGCAGAGCGACAGGGACCGTGGAGACCCAGTACTTC	CATSRATGTVETQYF
TRBD1	TRBV6-5	TRBJ2-7	13	TGTGCCAGCAAGTTTGGACAGGGGGCGAATCAGTACTTC	CASKFGQGANQYF
NA	TRBV6-1	TRBJ1-4	16	TGTGCCAGCAGTGAACCCTCGGGACAAACGAATGAAAAACTGTTTTTT	CASSEPSGQTNEKLFF
NA	TRBV6-6	TRBJ1-4	14	TGTGCCAGCAGTTACCCCTCTTTGAGTGGAAAACTGTTTTTT	CASSYPSLSGKLFF
TRBD1	TRBV6-1	TRBJ1-2	14	TGTGCCAGCAGACCCCGGGACAGGGAGGGTGGCTACACCTTC	CASRPRDREGGYTF
TRBD2	TRBV5-4	TRBJ2-3	17	TGTGCCAGCAGCACCGGACTAGCGGGGAGGAGGCTAGATACGCAGTATTTT	CASSTGLAGRRLDTQYF
TRBD1	TRBV10-2	TRBJ2-3	16	TGCGCCAGCAGAGGGGACAGGCGCCCACCGACAGATACGCAGTATTTT	CASRGDRRPPTDTQYF
NA	TRBV4-3	TRBJ1-5	15	TGCGCCAGCAGCCAAGATCTGGCCAGAAATCAGCCCCAGCATTTT	CASSQDLARNQPQHF
TRBD2	TRBV5-1	TRBJ2-7	16	TGCGCCAGCAGCTTGAGACTAGCGGGGACTGACTACGAGCAGTACTTC	CASSLRLAGTDYEQYF
NA	TRBV2	TRBJ2-7	14	TGTGCCAGCGGGGTAGCGGAATACTCCTACGAGCAGTACTTC	CASGVAEYSYEQYF
NA	TRBV10-3	TRBJ1-5	13	TGTGCCATCAGTGAGTCAACAGATCAGCCCCAGCATTTT	CAISESTDQPQHF
TRBD1	TRBV19	TRBJ2-7	16	TGTGCCAGTAGTAAGTCGGCAGGGGGCTCATCCTACGAGCAGTACTTC	CASSKSAGGSSYEQYF
TRBD1	TRBV19	TRBJ2-3	14	TGTGCCAGTACAGGGACAGGTGGGACAGATACGCAGTATTTT	CASTGTGGTDTQYF
TRBD1	TRBV10-3	TRBJ1-5	17	TGTGCCATCAGTGAGCCCCGGGACAGGGTTACCAATCAGCCCCAGCATTTT	CAISEPRDRVTNQPQHF
TRBD2	TRBV5-1	TRBJ2-2	15	TGCGCCAGCGGTTTGACTAGCGGGAGAATCGGGGAGCTGTTTTTT	CASGLTSGRIGELFF
NA	TRBV11-3	TRBJ1-3	14	TGTGCCAGCAGCTCGCCGACAGAGGGAAACACCATATATTTT	CASSSPTEGNTIYF
NA	TRBV11-2	TRBJ2-5	15	TGTGCCAGCAGCTTATCCGGGACTTTCCAAGAGACCCAGTACTTC	CASSLSGTFQETQYF
NA	TRBV29-1	TRBJ1-2	13	TGCAGCGTAGTTGGACAGAGCAACTATGGCTACACCTTC	CSVVGQSNYGYTF
NA	TRBV6-5	TRBJ2-2	14	TGTGCCAGCAGTTACGACACGAACACCGGGGAGCTGTTTTTT	CASSYDTNTGELFF
NA	TRBV9	TRBJ1-4	15	TGTGCCAGCAGCGTAGAATCCCGACCAGGCGAAAAACTGTTTTTT	CASSVESRPGEKLFF
TRBD1	TRBV18	TRBJ2-7	14	TGTGCCAGCTCACCCCTGCGGACAGGGGGCTTACAGTACTTC	CASSPLRTGGLQYF
NA	TRBV27	TRBJ2-1	14	TGTGCCAGCAGTCTGAGACAGGCGGGCAATGAGCAGTTCTTC	CASSLRQAGNEQFF
TRBD2	TRBV7-6	TRBJ2-5	15	TGTGCCAGCAGCCGGGGTAGCGGGAACCAAGAGACCCAGTACTTC	CASSRGSGNQETQYF
TRBD2	TRBV30	TRBJ2-2	16	TGTGCCTGGAGTGTACTGGCGGGAGGGGGGGCCGGGGAGCTGTTTTTT	CAWSVLAGGGAGELFF
TRBD1	TRBV2	TRBJ2-7	14	TGTGCCAGCAGTGTTCAGGGGGCTGGCTACGAGCAGTACTTC	CASSVQGAGYEQYF
NA	TRBV7-9	TRBJ2-2	14	TGTGCCAGCAGCTTAGCTGGTGCGGACGGGGAGCTGTTTTTT	CASSLAGADGELFF
NA	TRBV5-8	TRBJ1-1	12	TGTGCCAGCAGCCCAGGGCGTACTGAAGCTTTCTTT	CASSPGRTEAFF
NA	TRBV6-5	TRBJ2-2	14	TGTGCCAGCAGTTACTCGGAGGGTTCCGGGGAGCTGTTTTTT	CASSYSEGSGELFF
TRBD2	TRBV5-1	TRBJ2-7	16	TGCGCCAGCAGCTTACCCCTAGCGGGAGGGATCGACGAGCAGTACTTC	CASSLPLAGGIDEQYF
NA	TRBV5-4	TRBJ2-7	15	TGTGCCAGCAGCTTTGGGTCTAGTCGAATTTCCGAGCAGTACTTC	CASSFGSSRISEQYF
NA	TRBV9	TRBJ1-1	17	TGTGCCAGCAGCGTAGAAGGTCAGGGTGGGGTAGACACTGAAGCTTTCTTT	CASSVEGQGGVDTEAFF
NA	TRBV10-2	TRBJ1-5	13	TGCGCCAGCAGTGAGGGTCTAGGTCAGCCCCAGCATTTT	CASSEGLGQPQHF
TRBD2	TRBV5-4	TRBJ2-3	17	TGTGCCAGCAGCCCAGTAGGACTAGCGGGGAGCACAGATACGCAGTATTTT	CASSPVGLAGSTDTQYF
TRBD2	TRBV9	TRBJ2-1	17	TGTGCCAGCAGCCCCCGAGCCGGGACTAGCGGGGGTTATGAGCAGTTCTTC	CASSPRAGTSGGYEQFF
TRBD1	TRBV19	TRBJ1-6	15	TGTGCCAGTAGCGGAGGACAGGGCAGAAATTCACCCCTCCACTTT	CASSGGQGRNSPLHF
TRBD1	TRBV10-2	TRBJ1-6	14	TGCGCCAGCAATATGGGACAGGGGGTCTCACCCCTCCACTTT	CASNMGQGVSPLHF
NA	TRBV9	TRBJ2-5	17	TGTGCCAGCAGCGTAGGTCTCGAGACAGGCTTCCAAGAGACCCAGTACTTC	CASSVGLETGFQETQYF
NA	TRBV10-3	TRBJ1-1	13	TGTGCCATTGCGACAGGTCTGGCCACTGAAGCTTTCTTT	CAIATGLATEAFF
TRBD1	TRBV27	TRBJ1-5	14	TGTGCTACGGCCGGGGACAGGGCTTGGGGGCCCCAGCATTTT	CATAGDRAWGPQHF
TRBD1	TRBV27	TRBJ1-2	13	TGTGCCAGCAGCGGACAGGGGGCGCGTGGCTACACCTTC	CASSGQGARGYTF
TRBD2	TRBV6-6	TRBJ2-1	14	TGTGCCAGCAGAACTAGCGGGAGGGCCAATGAGCAGTTCTTC	CASRTSGRANEQFF
NA	TRBV5-1	TRBJ1-5	14	TGCGCCAGCAGCCCGTATTCGGGGAATCAGCCCCAGCATTTT	CASSPYSGNQPQHF
TRBD1	TRBV5-1	TRBJ2-1	13	TGCGCCAGCAGCCCGCAGGGGGCATATGAGCAGTTCTTC	CASSPQGAYEQFF
TRBD1	TRBV12-5	TRBJ1-4	21	TGTGCTAGTGGTTTAACGAAAAAGGGCGGGACAGGGGCCGATTACGGGGAAAAACTGTTTTTT	CASGLTKKGGTGADYGEKLFF
NA	TRBV27	TRBJ1-2	13	TGTGCCAGCAGCCGATCCGGGGAGTATGGCTACACCTTC	CASSRSGEYGYTF
NA	TRBV14	TRBJ2-1	13	TGTGCCAGCGGGAGGACAACCATTCATGAGCAGTTCTTC	CASGRTTIHEQFF